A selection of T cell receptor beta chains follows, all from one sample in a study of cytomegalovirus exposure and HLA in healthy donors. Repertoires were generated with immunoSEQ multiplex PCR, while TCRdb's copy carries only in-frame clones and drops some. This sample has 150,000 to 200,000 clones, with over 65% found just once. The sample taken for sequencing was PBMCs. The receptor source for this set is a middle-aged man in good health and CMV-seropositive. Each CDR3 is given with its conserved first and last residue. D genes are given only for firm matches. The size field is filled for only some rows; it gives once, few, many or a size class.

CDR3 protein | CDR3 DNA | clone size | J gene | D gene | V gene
CASSPNSGLAHNEQFF | TGTGCCAGCAGTCCCAACTCGGGACTAGCCCACAATGAGCAGTTCTTC | - | TRBJ2-1 | TRBD2 | TRBV28
CASSQEGRTFSGNTIYF | TGTGCCAGCAGCCAAGAAGGACGGACTTTCTCTGGAAACACCATATATTTT | - | TRBJ1-3 | - | TRBV4-2
CASSSNRGAGELFF | TGTGCCAGCAGTTCAAACAGGGGGGCCGGGGAGCTGTTTTTT | once | TRBJ2-2 | TRBD1 | TRBV27
CASSRAGGRYEQYF | TGTGCCAGCAGTCGGGCAGGGGGCCGTTACGAGCAGTACTTC | - | TRBJ2-7 | TRBD1 | TRBV28
CSSSLAGQGAFF | TGTTCCAGCAGCTTAGCCGGACAGGGCGCTTTCTTT | - | TRBJ1-1 | TRBD1 | TRBV7-9
CACSAGPTGELFF | TGTGCCTGTTCGGCGGGCCCCACCGGGGAGCTGTTTTTT | - | TRBJ2-2 | - | TRBV7-9
CASSFFRDSLNQPQHF | TGTGCCAGTAGTTTCTTCCGGGACAGTCTCAATCAGCCCCAGCATTTT | - | TRBJ1-5 | TRBD1 | TRBV19
CASSDRGTSYEQYF | TGTGCCAGCAGTGATAGGGGTACCTCCTACGAGCAGTACTTC | - | TRBJ2-7 | - | TRBV2
CASSVSRTNTDTQYF | TGTGCCAGCAGTGTCAGCAGAACTAACACAGATACGCAGTATTTT | - | TRBJ2-3 | - | TRBV2
CASSPGTSGTGELFF | TGTGCCAGCAGCCCAGGGACTAGCGGCACCGGGGAGCTGTTTTTT | - | TRBJ2-2 | TRBD2 | TRBV5-4
CASSYSGRGHREKLFF | TGTGCCAGCAGTTACTCGGGCAGGGGGCATCGTGAAAAACTGTTTTTT | - | TRBJ1-4 | TRBD1 | TRBV6-5
CASARVDRDYGYTF | TGTGCCAGCGCCAGAGTAGACAGGGACTATGGCTACACCTTC | - | TRBJ1-2 | TRBD1 | TRBV5-5
CASSPRERGNTIYF | TGTGCCAGCAGCCCCCGGGAGCGGGGAAACACCATATATTTT | - | TRBJ1-3 | - | TRBV9
CASSAGLGGETQYF | TGTGCCAGCAGTGCGGGGCTAGGAGGGGAGACCCAGTACTTC | - | TRBJ2-5 | - | TRBV6-5